This TCR beta chain derives from a study of blood T cell repertoires in COVID-19. About the research overall: Whether acute or convalescent, the COVID-19 samples came from the United States, Italy and Spain. PBMCs, B-cell-depleted T cells, or T cells were the source of the cDNA or gDNA that made up the material.

This clone has a handful of counts. In the study's own analysis: The authors estimated nucleated cell counts from reference gene primer amplification. TCRdb's table, derived via immunoSEQ multiplex PCR, lists solely in-frame clones and lacks some. V, J and clone size are those of that table, while D and trimming were read from the DNA. The table has 240,000 or so clones, roughly 82% seen once; the top ten hold 12%. The CDR3 has 12 residues. V shed 6 bases and J shed 6 bases, with 10 bases lying between them. The TCR was taken from a man at least 80 years old with acute or convalescent COVID-19. The chain joins TRBV12-3 or TRBV12-4 to TRBJ2-3; D might be TRBD1 (5 bases). Material: peripheral blood. The CDR3 bases are TGTGCCAGCAGGACCAACAGGGATACGCAGTATTTT. Its translation is CASRTNRDTQYF.